Following are 28 T cell receptor beta chains from one sample sequenced in a study of shared clonotypes between healthy human individuals. TCRdb's table, derived via immunoSEQ multiplex PCR, lists solely in-frame clones and lacks some. This sample has millions of clones, with approximately 93% found just once. Sample: naive CD4+ T cells from PBMCs. The subset: CD45RA+ positively selected. The receptors originated from a young man in good health. Some clones in this sample may be carry-over from other donors' samples.

The chain combines TRBV18 with TRBJ2-7, with D tentatively TRBD1 (6 bases). CDR1 and CDR2 (germline): KGHSH, LQKENI. The CDR3 spans 14 residues. Trimming took 5 bases from V and 0 from J, leaving 11 bases between them. As DNA, the CDR3 is TGTGCCAGCTCATTACGGGACAACTCCTACGAGCAGTACTTC. As protein: CASSLRDNSYEQYF.

This clone occurred a few times. This rearrangement joins TRBV7-8 to TRBJ1-5, with D hard to call. The CDR3 has 14 residues. Germline values: CDR1 SGHVS, CDR2 FQNEAQ. Trimming took 5 bases from V and 1 from J, leaving 9 bases between them. CDR3 sequence reads: CASSLTDSNQPQHF. DNA of the CDR3: TGTGCCAGCAGCCTCACCGACAGCAATCAGCCCCAGCATTTT.

V and J are TRBV5-4 and TRBJ1-2, with 7 positions matching TRBD1. The V gene's germline CDR1 is SGHNT and CDR2 YYREEE (reference sequence). The CDR3 covers 14 residues. Trimming took 4 bases from V and 2 from J; bases not matched to a gene: 5. CDR3 bases: TGTGCCAGCAGCCCGAGGGGGCCCAACTATGGCTACACCTTC. Its protein is CASSPRGPNYGYTF. Full variable domain (rest looked up from reference TRBV5-4 and TRBJ1-2): ETGVTQSPTHLIKTRGQQVTLRCSSQSGHNTVSWYQQALGQGPQFIFQYYREEENGRGNFPPRFSGLQFPNYSSELNVNALELDDSALYLCASSPRGPNYGYTFGSGTRLTVV.

CDR3 nucleotide sequence: TGCAGCGTTGAACACAGCGACTATGGCTACACCTTC. Its protein product is CSVEHSDYGYTF. This chain links TRBV29-1 with TRBJ1-2; D is uncertain. This CDR3 region has 12 residues. CDR1 is SQVTM and CDR2 is ANQGSEA in the germline V gene. V lost 2 bases and J 3 bases, leaving 7 bases between the germline ends.

The chain recombines TRBV5-5 with TRBJ1-4, with D uncertain. This CDR3 has 14 residues. CDR1 is SGHKS, CDR2 YYEKEE, per germline (reference sequence). Deletions cut 1 base from V and 4 bases from J, with 8 bases between. Here the CDR3 reads CASSLFQVNEKLFF. Written as DNA, the CDR3 is TGTGCCAGCAGCTTGTTCCAGGTTAATGAAAAACTGTTTTTT.

The gene calls are TRBV5-1 and TRBJ2-2, with D possibly TRBD2 on 5 matching bases. The CDR3 is 15 amino acids. Trimming left V 5 bases short and J 4 bases short, with 15 bases between. CDR1 and CDR2 from the germline V gene are SGHRS and YFSETQ. The DNA of the CDR3 is TGCGCCAGCAGACCGGACCCTGCGGGCACCGGGGAGCTGTTTTTT. It translates to CASRPDPAGTGELFF.

The J gene is TRBJ2-2, the V gene TRBV10-3, with TRBD2 matching 7 bases. V shed 0 bases and J 7 bases; nucleotides not matched to a gene: 8. The length of the CDR3 is 16 residues. CDR1 ENHRY and CDR2 SYGVKD come from the germline V gene. Written as DNA, the CDR3 is TGTGCCATCAGTGAGTCTCGCGGGAGAACGGGCGGGGAGCTGTTTTTT. Its protein product is CAISESRGRTGGELFF.

This CDR3 reads CASSSRVLGEQYF. The CDR3 DNA follows: TGTGCCAGCAGCTCCAGGGTGCTGGGAGAGCAGTACTTC. The rearrangement links TRBV5-5 to TRBJ2-7; D possibly corresponds to TRBD1 (5 bases). Germline V gene lookup returns CDR1 SGHKS and CDR2 YYEKEE (reference sequence). The V and J ends lost 3 bases and 7 bases respectively, with 14 bases between them. The CDR3 spans 13 residues.

This chain connects TRBV19 to TRBJ1-5; TRBD1 might be the D (6 bases). This CDR3 comprises 16 residues. Germline V gene sequence: CDR1 LNHDA, CDR2 SQIVND (reference sequence). V was pared by 10 bases and J by 2 bases, with 21 bases between. CDR3 nucleotides: TGTGCCACCCTTCCTCCTGGGGGCGTTGGCAATCAGCCCCAGCATTTT. Its translation: CATLPPGGVGNQPQHF.

The sample holds one count of this clone. The V gene is TRBV7-3, the J gene TRBJ2-1; D gene uncertain. This CDR3 contains 15 residues. CDR1 and CDR2 from the germline V gene are SGHTA and FQGTGA. Trimming left V 2 bases short and J 6 bases short, with 14 bases between. The CDR3 loop is CASSLLATVVNEQFF. The CDR3, as DNA: TGTGCCAGCAGCTTATTGGCTACCGTAGTCAATGAGCAGTTCTTC.

This chain uses TRBV29-1 with TRBJ1-1, with 7 bases that match TRBD1. Germline CDR1 SQVTM, CDR2 ANQGSEA. V lost 7 bases and J lost 0; bases outside the gene matches: 5. The CDR3 loop spans 13 amino acids. The CDR3 DNA reads TGCAGCGGAGACAGGGAATTGAACACTGAAGCTTTCTTT. It translates to CSGDRELNTEAFF.

This chain joins TRBV2 and TRBJ2-7, with TRBD2 matching 11 bases. The CDR3 has 14 residues. Losses at the gene ends were 7 bases for V and 6 bases for J; bases not matched to a gene: 8. Germline-derived CDR1 and CDR2 are SNHLY and FYNNEI. The CDR3 region is CASKAGLAVLEQYF. CDR3 in DNA: TGTGCCAGCAAGGCGGGACTAGCGGTGCTCGAGCAGTACTTC.

The CDR3 here is CASPKGTNTGELFF. As DNA, the CDR3 is TGTGCCAGCCCTAAGGGGACGAACACCGGGGAGCTGTTTTTT. The chain links TRBV28 to TRBJ2-2, with D possibly being TRBD1 (5 bases). Germline values: CDR1 MDHEN, CDR2 SYDVKM. The V and J ends lost 8 bases and 0 bases respectively, with 10 bases between them. The CDR3 is 14 amino acids.

CDR3 DNA sequence: TGTGCCAGCACCTTCCCAGGGGCGAAAGACTACGAGCAGTACTTC. It encodes CASTFPGAKDYEQYF. The rearrangement links TRBV5-4 to TRBJ2-7; maybe TRBD1 (6 bases). The CDR3 totals 15 residues. The germline CDR1 and CDR2 sequences are SGHNT and YYREEE (reference sequence). Deletions cut 6 bases from V and 3 bases from J, with 19 bases between.

V and J are TRBV6-6 and TRBJ2-1; D is unclear. Trimming shortened V by 7 bases and J by 3 bases, and 16 bases separated the two germline ends. CDR1 is MNHNY, CDR2 SVGAGI, per germline (reference sequence). CDR3 length: 15 residues. The CDR3 DNA reads as TGTGCCAGCACCCCCGGTGACCCGGGCTACAATGAGCAGTTCTTC. It encodes CASTPGDPGYNEQFF.

Comment on this clone: In the same sample, other DNA sequences code for this CDR3. This chain uses TRBV14 with TRBJ2-1; 8 positions match TRBD1. J lost 3 bases, V lost 0 bases, and 4 bases had no gene match. Per the germline V gene, CDR1 is SGHDN and CDR2 is FVKESK. There are 16 residues in the CDR3. CDR3 region: CASSQDRGRVYNEQFF. The CDR3 coding sequence is TGTGCCAGCAGCCAAGACAGGGGGCGGGTCTACAATGAGCAGTTCTTC.

The genes are TRBV5-1 and TRBJ1-5; D might be TRBD1 (5 bases). CDR1 and CDR2 (germline): SGHRS, YFSETQ. The V end lost 0 bases, the J end lost 0 bases, and 10 bases lay between the germline ends. The CDR3 sequence is 16 residues long. CDR3 nucleotides: TGCGCCAGCAGCTTGGGGGGGACGTCTAGCAATCAGCCCCAGCATTTT. Its translation is CASSLGGTSSNQPQHF.

As for this clone: Other DNA sequences in the same sample also yield this CDR3. V and J are TRBV28 and TRBJ1-1; unclear D gene. V dropped 3 bases and J dropped 5 bases, with 4 bases sitting between them. CDR3 length: 11 amino acids. CDR1 and CDR2 from the germline V gene are MDHEN and SYDVKM. The CDR3 sequence is CASSFRTEAFF. In nucleotides, the CDR3 is TGTGCCAGCAGTTTTCGGACTGAAGCTTTCTTT.

This sequence joins TRBV19 and TRBJ2-2; D is unclear. CDR3 length: 15 amino acids. Trimming removed 0 bases from V and 4 bases from J, with 9 bases in between. Germline CDR1 and CDR2: LNHDA and SQIVND (reference sequence). The CDR3 is CASSIEGLSTGELFF. The CDR3 nucleotides read TGTGCCAGTAGTATAGAGGGGTTAAGCACCGGGGAGCTGTTTTTT.

The chain uses TRBV2 and TRBJ2-7; 8 bases match TRBD1. The trim removed 7 bases at V and 5 bases at J, leaving 10 bases unmatched. CDR1 and CDR2 (germline): SNHLY, FYNNEI. The CDR3 is 14 amino acids. The CDR3 here is CASKPDRGVDEQYF. The CDR3 nucleotides read TGTGCCAGCAAACCTGACAGGGGTGTGGACGAGCAGTACTTC.

With respect to this clone: The same CDR3 also results from other DNA sequences found in this sample. V and J are TRBV6-5 and TRBJ1-1; D might be TRBD1 (6 bases). Trimming removed 6 bases at V and 2 bases at J, with 10 bases between. Germline lookup yields CDR1 MNHEY and CDR2 SVGAGI. CDR3 length: 13 residues. The CDR3 sequence: CASSSQGNTEAFF. The DNA of the CDR3 is TGTGCCAGCAGCTCACAGGGAAACACTGAAGCTTTCTTT.

V usage is TRBV11-2 and J usage is TRBJ2-2; possibly TRBD1 or TRBD2 for D (5 bases each). CDR1 is SGHAT, CDR2 FQNNGV, per germline. Trimming took off 5 bases at V and 6 bases at J, with 16 bases between the two ends. This CDR3 comprises 15 residues. Here the CDR3 DNA reads TGTGCCAGCAGCCAGGGTAGGGCCGGGGCCGGGGAGCTGTTTTTT. Encoded protein: CASSQGRAGAGELFF.

The genes are TRBV4-2 and TRBJ2-1, with 11 nucleotides matching TRBD2. This CDR3 comprises 16 residues. Germline CDR1 and CDR2: LGHNA and YNFKEQ. V gave up 4 bases and J gave up 3 bases; unmatched junction bases: 5. The CDR3 sequence: CASSPTGTSGYNEQFF. CDR3 bases: TGTGCCAGCAGCCCGACCGGGACTAGCGGCTACAATGAGCAGTTCTTC.

The CDR3: CASSIRDRGYTEAFF. As DNA, the CDR3 is TGCGCCAGCAGCATACGGGACAGGGGTTACACTGAAGCTTTCTTT. The V call is TRBV4-1, the J call TRBJ1-1; TRBD1 aligns across 10 bases. The CDR3 consists of 15 residues. V lost 5 bases, J lost 3 bases, and 6 bases stayed unmatched. Germline V gives CDR1 MGHRA, CDR2 YSYEKL.

This chain links TRBV5-4 with TRBJ2-7, with a weak D call TRBD2 (5 bases). The CDR3 spans 17 residues. Germline CDR1 reads SGHNT; CDR2 reads YYREEE (reference sequence). Trimming removed 0 bases at V and 3 bases at J, with 19 bases between. CDR3 in DNA: TGTGCCAGCAGCTTGGGTTCTAGCAGCCTATATGGCTACGAGCAGTACTTC. Protein product: CASSLGSSSLYGYEQYF.

The chain combines TRBV7-2 with TRBJ2-5; 10 nucleotides align to TRBD2. Germline lookup yields CDR1 SGHTA and CDR2 FQGNSA. The V and J ends lost 1 base and 2 bases, in that order; junction bases with no gene match: 7. The CDR3 spans 17 residues. This CDR3 is CASSLVAGGSWQETQYF. CDR3 nucleotides: TGTGCCAGCAGCTTAGTAGCGGGAGGAAGCTGGCAAGAGACCCAGTACTTC.

This clone was seen a single time. The V and J genes are TRBV4-3 and TRBJ2-7, with 9 bases aligning to TRBD1. Trimming cost V 4 bases and J 4 bases; bases outside gene matches: 5. CDR1 is LGHNA, CDR2 YSLEER, per germline. This CDR3 has 14 residues. The CDR3 here is CASSPGQGLYEQYF. The CDR3 DNA reads as TGCGCCAGCAGCCCCGGACAGGGGTTGTACGAGCAGTACTTC.

The chain joins TRBV6-6 to TRBJ1-5; TRBD1 matches 9 bases. The CDR3 is made up of 15 amino acids. V shed 4 bases, J shed 5 bases, and the junction held 6 bases outside the gene matches. The germline CDR1 and CDR2 sequences are MNHNY and SVGAGI (reference sequence). The CDR3 DNA is TGTGCCAGCAGTTTTGATCACAGGGGGCATCAGCCCCAGCATTTT. This codes for CASSFDHRGHQPQHF.